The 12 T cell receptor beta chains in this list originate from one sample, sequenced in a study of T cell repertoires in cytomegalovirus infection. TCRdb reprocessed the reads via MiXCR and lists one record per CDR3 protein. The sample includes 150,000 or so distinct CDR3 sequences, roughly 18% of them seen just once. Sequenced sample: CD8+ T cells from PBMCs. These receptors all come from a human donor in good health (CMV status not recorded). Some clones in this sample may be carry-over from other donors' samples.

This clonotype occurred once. DNA of the CDR3: TGTGCCAGCAATGACCCGATTGAAGCTTTCTTT. It encodes CASNDPIEAFF. V gene TRBV6-6 combines with J gene TRBJ1-1; D is unresolved. V was cut by 7 bases and J by 7 bases, with 10 bases left in between. CDR1 MNHNY and CDR2 SVGAGI come from the germline V gene (reference sequence). CDR3 length: 11 residues.

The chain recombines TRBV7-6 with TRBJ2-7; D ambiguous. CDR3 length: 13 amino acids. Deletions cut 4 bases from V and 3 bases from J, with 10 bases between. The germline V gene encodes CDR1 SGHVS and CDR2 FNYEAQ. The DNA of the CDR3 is TGTGCCAGCAGCTCTCAAGATTACTACGAGCAGTACTTC. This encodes CASSSQDYYEQYF.

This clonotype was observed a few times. CDR3 coding DNA: TGTGCCAGCAGCCAAGATTGGGCAGCAACTAATGAAAAACTGTTTTTT. Its protein is CASSQDWAATNEKLFF. The chain carries TRBV4-2 and TRBJ1-4; no firm D call. Trimming shortened V by 0 bases and J by 0 bases, and 8 bases separated the two germline ends. There are 16 residues in the CDR3. Germline V gene lookup returns CDR1 LGHNA and CDR2 YNFKEQ.

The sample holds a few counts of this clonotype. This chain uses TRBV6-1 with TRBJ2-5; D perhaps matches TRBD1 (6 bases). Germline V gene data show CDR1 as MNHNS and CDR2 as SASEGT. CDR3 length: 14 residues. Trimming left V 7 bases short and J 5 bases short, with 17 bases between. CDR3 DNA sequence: TGTGCCAGCAAAACCACAGGGAGCTTGGAGACCCAGTACTTC. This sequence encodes CASKTTGSLETQYF.

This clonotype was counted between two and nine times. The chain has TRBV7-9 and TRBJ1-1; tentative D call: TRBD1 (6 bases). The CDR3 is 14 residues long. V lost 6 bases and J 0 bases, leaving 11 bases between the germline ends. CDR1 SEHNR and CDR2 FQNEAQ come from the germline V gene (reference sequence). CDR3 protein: CASRDNRVNTEAFF. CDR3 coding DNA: TGTGCCAGCAGGGATAACAGGGTGAACACTGAAGCTTTCTTT.

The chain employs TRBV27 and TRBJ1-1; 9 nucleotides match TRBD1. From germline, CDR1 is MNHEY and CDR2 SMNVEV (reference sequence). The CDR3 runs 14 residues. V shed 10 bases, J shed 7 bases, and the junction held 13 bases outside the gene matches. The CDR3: CATSRDRGMVEAFF. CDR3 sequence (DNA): TGTGCCACCTCCCGAGACAGGGGGATGGTTGAAGCTTTCTTT.

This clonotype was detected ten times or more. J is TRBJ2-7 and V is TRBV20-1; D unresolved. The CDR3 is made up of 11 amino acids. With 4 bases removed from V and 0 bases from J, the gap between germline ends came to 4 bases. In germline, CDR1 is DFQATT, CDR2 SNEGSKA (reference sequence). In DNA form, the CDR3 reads TGCAGTGCTATATACTCCTACGAGCAGTACTTC. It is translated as CSAIYSYEQYF.

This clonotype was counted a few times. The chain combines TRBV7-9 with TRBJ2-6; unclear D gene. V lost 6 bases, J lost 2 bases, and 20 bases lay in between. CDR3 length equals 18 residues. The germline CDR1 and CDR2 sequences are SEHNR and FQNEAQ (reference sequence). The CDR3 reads CASSIDLSVSAGANVLTF. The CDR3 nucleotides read TGTGCCAGCAGTATAGATTTAAGCGTGTCTGCTGGGGCCAACGTCCTGACTTTC.

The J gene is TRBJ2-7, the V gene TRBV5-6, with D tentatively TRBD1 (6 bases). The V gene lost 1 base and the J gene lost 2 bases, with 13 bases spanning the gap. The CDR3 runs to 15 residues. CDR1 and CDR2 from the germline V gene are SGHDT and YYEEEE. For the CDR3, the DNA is TGTGCCAGCAGCTTGTTTACAGGGCGCCCCTACGAGCAGTACTTC. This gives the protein CASSLFTGRPYEQYF.

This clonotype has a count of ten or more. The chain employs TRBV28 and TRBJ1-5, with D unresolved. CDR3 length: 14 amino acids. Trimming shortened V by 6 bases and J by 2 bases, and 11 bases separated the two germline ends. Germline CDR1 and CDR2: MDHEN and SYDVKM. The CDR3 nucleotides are TGTGCCAGCAGCAACGGAAGGGGCAATCAGCCCCAGCATTTT. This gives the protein CASSNGRGNQPQHF.

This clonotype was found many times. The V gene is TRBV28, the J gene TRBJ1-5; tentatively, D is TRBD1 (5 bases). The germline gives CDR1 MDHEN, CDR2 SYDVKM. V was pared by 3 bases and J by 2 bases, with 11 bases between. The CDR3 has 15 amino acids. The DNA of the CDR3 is TGTGCCAGCAGTTTCCCCAGGGAAGGCAATCAGCCCCAGCATTTT. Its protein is CASSFPREGNQPQHF.

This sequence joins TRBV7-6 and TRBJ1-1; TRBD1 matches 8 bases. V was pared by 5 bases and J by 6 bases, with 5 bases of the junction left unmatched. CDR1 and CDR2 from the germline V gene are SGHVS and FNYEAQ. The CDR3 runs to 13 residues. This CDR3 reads CASSHGQGAEAFF. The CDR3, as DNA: TGTGCCAGCAGCCATGGACAGGGTGCTGAAGCTTTCTTT.